This T cell receptor beta chain was identified in a study of T cell responses to AZD1222 COVID-19 vaccine. General study findings and limits: With two AZD1222 doses given, Spike-specific TCR breadth and depth both rose. Baseline seropositivity characterized only a handful of AZD1222 recipients.

Data came from immunoSEQ multiplex PCR; TCRdb stores just in-frame clones and leaves some out. The sample consists of 120,000 or so clones, around nine tenths of them appearing once. Germline-derived CDR1 and CDR2 are MNHEY and SVGAGI. The CDR3 contains 15 residues. Trimming took off 0 bases at V and 2 bases at J, with 11 bases between the two ends. Comments on this clone: Its antigen is unknown.

The chain combines TRBV6-5 with TRBJ2-7, with D possibly being TRBD1 or TRBD2 (5 bases each). This sequence was found in an adult in good health. This specimen was peripheral blood, taken on day 0 of AZD1222 vaccination. Here the CDR3 DNA reads TGTGCCAGCAGTTACTCACCCAGGGACCCCTACGAGCAGTACTTC. This codes for CASSYSPRDPYEQYF.